This paragraph covers one T cell receptor (beta chain) sequence. What this receptor recognizes is not known. Base qualities are not at hand, and no much larger clone is one base apart. The data are from a study of blood T cell repertoires in COVID-19 (dated by TCRdb to between 2020 and 2021). Study-level background: Samples from collaborators originated in the United States, Italy and Spain and spanned both the acute and convalescent phases of COVID-19. The material from the prospective study consisted of cDNA or gDNA derived from T cells, B-cell-depleted T cells, or PBMCs. The samples were drawn from the first 160 participants of the ongoing ImmuneRACE study and from about 1,200 subjects provided by 6 global collaborators. HLA class I and class II types, where available, came from metadata supplied by the sample provider rather than from assay-based typing. The repertoires were made available in a free public database intended to serve as a resource for research on the immune response to SARS-CoV-2. Sample metadata almost always included a de-identified subject ID, COVID-19 status, age in years and sex. The dataset comprised deeply sampled blood TCRbeta repertoires from subjects exposed to, actively infected with, or recovered from COVID-19. What the research found in general, with its limitations: How much clinical and demographic metadata was included differed by source and by participant, and the metadata was provided uncurated.

Each collaborating institution followed its own protocols to collect whole blood in K2EDTA tubes. Collaborator samples were shipped for TCRbeta analysis as frozen whole blood, isolated PBMCs, or DNA extracted from either sample type. The immunoSEQ Assay, a bias-controlled multiplex PCR, was used to amplify TCRbeta CDR3 regions from genomic DNA. The study's processing was this. Within the assay, amplification of reference gene primers was used to estimate how many nucleated cells each sample contained. Sequence reads were collapsed and filtered to measure the absolute abundance of every unique TCRbeta CDR3 rearrangement. For each sample, productive Simpson clonality was calculated as the square root of Simpson's diversity index across productive rearrangements. In its TCRdb copy, this immuneACCESS table keeps in-frame sequences only and misses some clones. Where compared with another copy, unresolved V genes explain less than half of these, and the others have no known cause. The V and J calls and clone size are taken from that table; D and trimming were inferred from the DNA. The sample table shows roughly 250,000 clones, and over 80% are seen once. More than 5.5% of the sample is taken by the ten largest.

Taken from the germline V gene, the CDR1 and CDR2 loops are SGHTA and FQGTGA. From cysteine to phenylalanine, the CDR3 is 14 amino acids long. Left in the record is the CDR3 DNA by itself, 42 bases read in frame from the first base. V is shortened by 5 bases, J by 0 bases, and the region joining them spans 5 bases. Sample: peripheral blood. This sequence originates from a human donor in a cohort sampled during active COVID-19. The sequence links TRBV7-3 to TRBJ2-6; no confident D gene assignment can be made. The sequence in DNA is TGTGCCAGCAGCGTGAGCTCTGGGGCCAACGTCCTGACTTTC. Its protein reads: CASSVSSGANVLTF.